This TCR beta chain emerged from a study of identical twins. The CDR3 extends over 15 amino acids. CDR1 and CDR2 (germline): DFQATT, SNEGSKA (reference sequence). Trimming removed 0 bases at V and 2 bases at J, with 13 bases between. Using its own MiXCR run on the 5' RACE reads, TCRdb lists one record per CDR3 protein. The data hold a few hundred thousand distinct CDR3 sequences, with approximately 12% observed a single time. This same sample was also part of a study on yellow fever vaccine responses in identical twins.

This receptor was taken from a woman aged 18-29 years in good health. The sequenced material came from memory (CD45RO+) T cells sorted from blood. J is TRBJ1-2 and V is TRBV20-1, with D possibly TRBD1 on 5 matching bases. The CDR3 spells CSARDFGRVNYGYTF. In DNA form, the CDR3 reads TGCAGTGCTAGAGATTTTGGCAGGGTGAACTATGGCTACACCTTC.